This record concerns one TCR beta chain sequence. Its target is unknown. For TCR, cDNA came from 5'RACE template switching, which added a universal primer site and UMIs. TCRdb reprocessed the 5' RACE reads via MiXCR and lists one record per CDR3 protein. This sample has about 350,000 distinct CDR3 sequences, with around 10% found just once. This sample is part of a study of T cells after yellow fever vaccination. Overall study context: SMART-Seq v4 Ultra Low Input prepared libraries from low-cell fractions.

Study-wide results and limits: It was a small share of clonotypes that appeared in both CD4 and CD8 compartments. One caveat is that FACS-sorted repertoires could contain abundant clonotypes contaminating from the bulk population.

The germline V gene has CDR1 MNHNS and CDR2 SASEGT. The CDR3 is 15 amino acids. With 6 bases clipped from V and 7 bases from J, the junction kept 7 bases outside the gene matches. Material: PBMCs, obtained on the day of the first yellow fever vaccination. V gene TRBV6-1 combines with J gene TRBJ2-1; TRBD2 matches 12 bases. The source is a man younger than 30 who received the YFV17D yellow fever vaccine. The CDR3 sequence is CASRSLAGGTNEQFF. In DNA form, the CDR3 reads TGTGCCAGCAGGTCCCTAGCGGGGGGGACGAATGAGCAGTTCTTC.